This TCR beta chain was captured in a study of cytomegalovirus exposure and HLA in healthy donors. Of note for this clone: Its antigen is undetermined.

The PCR made use of 60 Vbeta and 13 Jbeta primers. Profiling relied on immunoSEQ multiplex PCR, and the TCRdb table lists in-frame clones only, not all of them. The sample shows 30,000 to 45,000 clones, 86% of them seen only once. The study's findings and limits: As a later analysis showed, a missense DCLRE1C variant was linked to trimming of TCR beta V- and J-genes.

The CDR3 loop spans 11 amino acids. The germline CDR1 and CDR2 sequences are DFQATT and SNEGSKA (reference sequence). The V end was cut by 4 bases, the J end by 7 bases, with 10 bases between. V gene TRBV20-1 combines with J gene TRBJ1-1, with a possible D match to TRBD1 (6 bases). Sequenced: PBMCs. The origin of this receptor is a woman aged 40 to 50 in good health and CMV-seropositive. The DNA for the CDR3 is TGCAGTGCTAAAAGGGGGGGTGAAGCTTTCTTT. Encoded protein: CSAKRGGEAFF.